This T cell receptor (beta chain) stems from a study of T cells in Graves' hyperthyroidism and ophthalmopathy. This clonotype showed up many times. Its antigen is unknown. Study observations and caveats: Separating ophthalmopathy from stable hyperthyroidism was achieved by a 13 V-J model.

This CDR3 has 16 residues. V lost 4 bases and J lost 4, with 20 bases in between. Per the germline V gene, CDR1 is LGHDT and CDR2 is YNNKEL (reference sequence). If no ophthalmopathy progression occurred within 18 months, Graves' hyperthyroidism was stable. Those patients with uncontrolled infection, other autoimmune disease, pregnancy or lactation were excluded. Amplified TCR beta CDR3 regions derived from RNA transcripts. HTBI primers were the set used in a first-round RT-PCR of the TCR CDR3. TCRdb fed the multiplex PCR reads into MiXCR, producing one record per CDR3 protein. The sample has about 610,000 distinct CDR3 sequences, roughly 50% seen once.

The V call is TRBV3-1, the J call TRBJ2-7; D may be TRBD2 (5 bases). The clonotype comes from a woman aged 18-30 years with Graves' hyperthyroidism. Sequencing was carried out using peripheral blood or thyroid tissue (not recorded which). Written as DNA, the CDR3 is TGTGCCAGCAGCCGCCGCGGTCAAGCAAGGGAGTACGAGCAGTACTTC. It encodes CASSRRGQAREYEQYF.